What follows are 16 T cell receptor beta chains derived from one specimen sequenced in a study of blood T cell repertoires in COVID-19. Clones were read by immunoSEQ multiplex PCR, and TCRdb kept only the in-frame ones, dropping some. The data hold 150,000 or so clones, with approximately 86% observed a single time. Source material: peripheral blood. The receptors originated from a man aged 60-69 years with acute or convalescent COVID-19.

This clone was detected once. The chain has TRBV27 and TRBJ2-1, with 11 bases matching TRBD2. Germline CDR1 reads MNHEY; CDR2 reads SMNVEV (reference sequence). V gave up 5 bases and J gave up 6 bases; unmatched junction bases: 9. This CDR3 spans 16 amino acids. The CDR3 sequence is CASSPPTSGISNEQFF. CDR3 nucleotides: TGTGCCAGCAGTCCTCCGACTAGCGGGATCTCCAATGAGCAGTTCTTC.

V is TRBV15 and J is TRBJ1-5; D remains ambiguous. The CDR3 is made up of 15 amino acids. Trimming removed 3 bases at V and 4 bases at J, with 13 bases between. CDR1 and CDR2 (germline): LNHNV, YYDKDF (reference sequence). CDR3 DNA: TGTGCCACCAGCAGGGAACGGGTCCTTAATCAGCCCCAGCATTTT. It yields the protein CATSRERVLNQPQHF.

The chain carries TRBV4-2 and TRBJ2-7, with 8 nucleotides matching TRBD1. CDR3 size: 16 residues. Germline V gene sequence: CDR1 LGHNA, CDR2 YNFKEQ. The junction had 13 bases not matched to a gene; V was cut back by 4 bases and J by 5 bases. In DNA form, the CDR3 reads TGTGCCAGCAGCCGAACAGCTGACAGGGGAAACGACGAGCAGTACTTC. Translating it yields CASSRTADRGNDEQYF.

V gene TRBV5-1 combines with J gene TRBJ1-1; no definite D call. The germline V and J ends were trimmed by 5 bases and 1 base, with 12 bases remaining between them. The CDR3 sequence is 14 residues long. Germline V gene data show CDR1 as SGHRS and CDR2 as YFSETQ. CDR3 nucleotide sequence: TGCGCCAGCAGGAGTGATAGAAGGAACACTGAAGCTTTCTTT. Protein sequence: CASRSDRRNTEAFF. Supplemented by reference TRBV5-1 and TRBJ1-1, the full variable domain reads KAGVTQTPRYLIKTRGQQVTLSCSPISGHRSVSWYQQTPGQGLQFLFEYFSETQRNKGNFPGRFSGRQFSNSRSEMNVSTLELGDSALYLCASRSDRRNTEAFFGQGTRLTVV.

The rearrangement links TRBV6-5 to TRBJ2-6, with D maybe TRBD1 (6 bases). Germline lookup yields CDR1 MNHEY and CDR2 SVGAGI. The CDR3 sequence is 16 residues long. The germline V and J ends were trimmed by 0 bases and 0 bases, with 6 bases remaining between them. The CDR3 sequence: CASSYSDSSGANVLTF. The CDR3 DNA sequence: TGTGCCAGCAGTTACTCGGACAGCTCTGGGGCCAACGTCCTGACTTTC.

The genes are TRBV19 and TRBJ1-1, with 7 bases aligning to TRBD1. V was pared by 4 bases and J by 5 bases, with 13 bases of the junction left unmatched. The CDR3 extends over 16 amino acids. CDR1 is LNHDA, CDR2 SQIVND, per germline (reference sequence). CDR3 protein: CASSRQGRRLGTEAFF. CDR3 nucleotide sequence: TGTGCCAGTAGTAGACAGGGCCGGCGTTTGGGAACTGAAGCTTTCTTT.

This clone was found a few times. The chain employs TRBV28 and TRBJ2-7; TRBD2 might be the D (6 bases). The CDR3 is made up of 14 amino acids. Germline values: CDR1 MDHEN, CDR2 SYDVKM. V was shortened by 2 bases and J by 3 bases, with 11 bases between the two germline ends. The CDR3, as DNA: TGTGCCAGCAGTTTACCTGGAGGGAGCTACGAGCAGTACTTC. This gives the protein CASSLPGGSYEQYF.

V gene TRBV30 combines with J gene TRBJ1-2, with 7 bases identical to TRBD1. Germline-derived CDR1 and CDR2 are GTSNPN and SVGIG (reference sequence). The junction had 11 bases not matched to a gene; V was cut back by 3 bases and J by 4 bases. The CDR3 spans 15 residues. The CDR3 is CAWSRPGTAGYGYTF. In DNA, the CDR3 is TGTGCCTGGAGCCGACCTGGGACAGCGGGCTATGGCTACACCTTC.

Only one count was recorded for this clone. The chain is built from TRBV30 and TRBJ1-1; 9 bases align to TRBD1. From germline, CDR1 is GTSNPN and CDR2 SVGIG (reference sequence). The CDR3 is 15 amino acids. V trimming: 2 bases; J trimming: 1 base; junction bases outside the gene matches: 5. The CDR3 sequence: CAWSHPGQGNTEAFF. The CDR3 DNA is TGTGCCTGGAGTCACCCGGGACAGGGGAACACTGAAGCTTTCTTT.

The chain links TRBV21-1 to TRBJ1-1; the DNA was not compared with TRBD1, the D call given in the table. TRBV21-1 is classified as a pseudogene. The CDR3 is 17 residues long. DNA for the CDR3: TGTGCCAGCAGCATTGTCCCGGGACAGGGATTGAACACTGAAGCTTTCTTT. Translated: CASSIVPGQGLNTEAFF.

The rearrangement links TRBV3-1 (or the pseudogene TRBV3-2) to TRBJ1-5; D gene unclear. The CDR3 length is 14 residues. The germline CDR1 and CDR2 sequences are LGHDT and YNNKEL (reference sequence). The V end lost 4 bases, the J end lost 2 bases, and 9 bases lay between the germline ends. The CDR3 protein is CASSPGGGNQPQHF. The CDR3, as DNA: TGTGCCAGCAGCCCCGGCGGGGGCAATCAGCCCCAGCATTTT.

The CDR3 nucleotides are TGTGCCAGCAGTGAGGAGCAAGAGACCCAGTACTTC. Encoded protein: CASSEEQETQYF. The J gene is TRBJ2-5, the V gene TRBV2; no clear D gene. The CDR3 consists of 12 residues. V lost 3 bases to trimming and J lost 2 bases, with 4 bases between them. CDR1 and CDR2 from the germline V gene are SNHLY and FYNNEI.

The chain has TRBV20-1 and TRBJ2-4, with D tentatively TRBD1 (5 bases). Germline V gene data show CDR1 as DFQATT and CDR2 as SNEGSKA (reference sequence). The CDR3 spans 14 residues. V gave up 3 bases and J gave up 6 bases, with 15 bases separating them. In nucleotides, the CDR3 is TGCAGTGCTAGTGTCAGGGCGACGGGAAACATTCAGTACTTC. Its translation is CSASVRATGNIQYF.

The rearrangement joins TRBV2 to TRBJ2-1; D call uncertain. The CDR3 contains 13 residues. Germline values: CDR1 SNHLY, CDR2 FYNNEI. V lost 6 bases and J 1 base, leaving 7 bases between the germline ends. CDR3 bases: TGTGCCAGCAGGTACTATTCCTACAATGAGCAGTTCTTC. It is translated as CASRYYSYNEQFF.

The chain recombines TRBV28 with TRBJ1-2, with unresolved D. Germline V gene sequence: CDR1 MDHEN, CDR2 SYDVKM. The germline V and J ends were trimmed by 2 bases and 0 bases, with 7 bases remaining between them. The CDR3 contains 14 residues. The CDR3 DNA reads as TGTGCCAGCAGTTTAGCGAGATCTAACTATGGCTACACCTTC. It encodes CASSLARSNYGYTF.

The chain recombines TRBV5-1 with TRBJ2-7, with 7 bases aligning to TRBD1. Looked up from germline, CDR1 is SGHRS and CDR2 is YFSETQ. Germline trimming cut 2 bases from V and 2 bases from J; bases unmatched to any gene: 7. The CDR3 has 15 residues. The CDR3 DNA reads TGCGCCAGCAGCTTTGGCAACCAGGGGGCCTACGAGCAGTACTTC. Translated, it gives CASSFGNQGAYEQYF.